The 32 T cell receptor beta chains reported below all come from one sample, sequenced in a study of identical twins. TCRdb reprocessed the 5' RACE reads via MiXCR and lists one record per CDR3 protein. This table has approximately 590,000 distinct CDR3 sequences, 9.5% to 10% appearing once. These data were also reused for a study on yellow fever vaccine responses in identical twins.

The specimen was PBMCs. Every receptor here comes from a woman aged 18-35 years in good health.

The table lists this clonotype with many counts. This sequence joins TRBV12-3 or TRBV12-4 and TRBJ2-1; D assignment may be TRBD1 or TRBD2 (5 bases each). Trimming stripped 3 bases from V and 8 bases from J, with 20 bases between. The CDR3 is 16 residues long. In DNA, the CDR3 is TGTGCCAGCAGTTTCCAGGGACGCCGAGGAGTTCATGAGCAGTTCTTC. This encodes CASSFQGRRGVHEQFF.

A few counts support this clonotype. The CDR3 DNA reads TGCGCCAGCAGCTTTGGCATCCAAGACGAGCAGTACTTC. Translation: CASSFGIQDEQYF. The gene calls are TRBV5-1 and TRBJ2-7; D is unresolved. V lost 2 bases, J lost 5 bases, and 11 bases lay in between. CDR1 and CDR2 from the germline V gene are SGHRS and YFSETQ. This CDR3 has 13 residues. Based on the CDR3 plus reference TRBV5-1 and TRBJ2-7, the full variable domain is KAGVTQTPRYLIKTRGQQVTLSCSPISGHRSVSWYQQTPGQGLQFLFEYFSETQRNKGNFPGRFSGRQFSNSRSEMNVSTLELGDSALYLCASSFGIQDEQYFGPGTRLTVT.

There are many counts of this clonotype. The chain recombines TRBV29-1 with TRBJ2-5; 7 nucleotides match TRBD1. V lost 6 bases, J lost 1 base, and 8 bases stayed unmatched. The CDR3 has 14 residues. Germline V CDR1 and CDR2: SQVTM, ANQGSEA. CDR3 region: CSVASHRGQETQYF. CDR3 nucleotides: TGCAGCGTCGCCAGTCACAGGGGCCAAGAGACCCAGTACTTC.

The genes are TRBV7-2 and TRBJ2-7, with 7 bases fitting TRBD2. Germline V gene data show CDR1 as SGHTA and CDR2 as FQGNSA. This CDR3 comprises 13 residues. Trimming at V came to 4 bases and at J to 5 bases, leaving 5 bases not matched to a gene. CDR3 protein: CASSSREGNEQYF. The CDR3 DNA follows: TGTGCCAGCAGCTCCAGGGAGGGGAACGAGCAGTACTTC.

This clonotype was seen a handful of times. The chain combines TRBV5-1 with TRBJ2-3; 8 positions match TRBD2. The CDR3 spans 15 residues. V shed 3 bases and J 11 bases; nucleotides not matched to a gene: 14. The germline V gene encodes CDR1 SGHRS and CDR2 YFSETQ. CDR3 sequence: CASSSERGGPGGQYF. The DNA for the CDR3 is TGCGCCAGCAGCTCCGAACGCGGGGGGCCGGGGGGGCAGTATTTT.

The chain uses TRBV29-1 and TRBJ2-3, with 7 bases identical to TRBD1. Germline V lookup: CDR1 SQVTM, CDR2 ANQGSEA. J gave up 5 bases and V 3 bases, and 8 bases lay outside the gene matches. The CDR3 spans 14 residues. The CDR3: CSVEGDRVLDTQYF. The CDR3 coding sequence is TGCAGCGTTGAGGGAGACAGGGTCTTAGATACGCAGTATTTT.

The table lists this clonotype with a few counts. The chain is built from TRBV12-3 or TRBV12-4 and TRBJ1-3, with a tentative D call TRBD1 (5 bases). V was trimmed by 11 bases and J by 2 bases, leaving 13 bases between them. The CDR3 contains 13 residues. Here the CDR3 reads CALRGSPGNTIYF. The CDR3 region has the DNA TGTGCCCTCCGGGGGTCCCCTGGAAACACCATATATTTT.

This clonotype was detected a few times. The rearrangement joins TRBV4-3 to TRBJ2-7; TRBD1 aligns across 8 bases. CDR3 size: 17 residues. Germline trimming cut 0 bases from V and 5 bases from J; bases unmatched to any gene: 12. Germline V lookup: CDR1 LGHNA, CDR2 YSLEER. Here the CDR3 reads CASSQDADRGFRNEQYF. CDR3 sequence (DNA): TGCGCCAGCAGCCAAGATGCCGACAGGGGTTTCAGGAACGAGCAGTACTTC.

This clonotype was detected only a few times. This rearrangement joins TRBV29-1 to TRBJ2-1; D gene ambiguous. Germline V gene lookup returns CDR1 SQVTM and CDR2 ANQGSEA. This CDR3 contains 13 residues. V lost 6 bases to trimming and J lost 2 bases, with 11 bases between them. The CDR3 protein is CSVSTETYNEQFF. In nucleotides, the CDR3 is TGCAGCGTGAGCACGGAAACCTACAATGAGCAGTTCTTC.

The genes are TRBV7-9 and TRBJ2-5; possibly TRBD1 for D (6 bases). The germline gives CDR1 SEHNR, CDR2 FQNEAQ (reference sequence). The CDR3 spans 15 residues. V lost 5 bases to trimming and J lost 0 bases, with 13 bases between them. CDR3 in amino acids: CASSLGTNHQETQYF. The CDR3 DNA is TGTGCCAGCAGCCTTGGGACAAACCACCAAGAGACCCAGTACTTC.

This clonotype appeared a few times. This chain joins TRBV2 and TRBJ1-2; D is unclear. V was clipped by 2 bases and J by 4 bases, with 8 bases between them. CDR3 size: 13 residues. Per the germline V gene, CDR1 is SNHLY and CDR2 is FYNNEI. CDR3 region: CASSESLSYGYTF. The CDR3, as DNA: TGTGCCAGCAGTGAAAGTTTATCCTATGGCTACACCTTC. Full variable domain (outside the CDR3, taken from reference TRBV2 and TRBJ1-2): EPEVTQTPSHQVTQMGQEVILRCVPISNHLYFYWYRQILGQKVEFLVSFYNNEISEKSEIFDDQFSVERPDGSNFTLKIRSTKLEDSAMYFCASSESLSYGYTFGSGTRLTVV.

This clonotype came up many times. The chain is built from TRBV20-1 and TRBJ1-1; 7 bases agree with TRBD1. Per germline, CDR1 DFQATT and CDR2 SNEGSKA (reference sequence). This CDR3 contains 18 residues. V lost 6 bases, J lost 1 base, and 20 bases stayed unmatched. The CDR3 bases are TGCAGTGCACAGATCTACAGGGGATTCCGAGAAAGGAACACTGAAGCTTTCTTT. Translated: CSAQIYRGFRERNTEAFF.

This clonotype has ten or more counts. The chain is built from TRBV25-1 and TRBJ1-6; TRBD1 is a possible D gene (6 bases). V shed 1 base and J shed 7 bases, with 8 bases lying between them. Germline-derived CDR1 and CDR2 are MGHDK and SYGVNS. This CDR3 has 14 amino acids. The CDR3 spells CASSESRGNSPLHF. The CDR3 coding sequence is TGTGCCAGCAGTGAATCAAGGGGGAATTCACCCCTCCACTTT.

The chain has TRBV18 and TRBJ2-7; possible D gene TRBD2, 7 bases. In germline, CDR1 is KGHSH, CDR2 LQKENI. V lost 4 bases, J lost 2 bases, and 21 bases lay in between. This CDR3 comprises 17 residues. CDR3 residues: CASSRRIQGGTTYEQYF. CDR3 in DNA: TGTGCCAGCTCACGAAGGATACAGGGAGGGACTACCTACGAGCAGTACTTC.

This clonotype came up a few times. The gene calls are TRBV7-3 and TRBJ1-6; D remains ambiguous. The germline CDR1 and CDR2 sequences are SGHTA and FQGTGA. V lost 3 bases to trimming and J lost 8 bases, with 11 bases between them. CDR3 length equals 14 residues. The CDR3: CASSFDATDSPLHF. For the CDR3, the DNA is TGTGCCAGCAGCTTTGACGCAACTGATTCACCCCTCCACTTT.

This clonotype was observed many times. The rearrangement links TRBV10-3 to TRBJ2-1; 7 nucleotides match TRBD2. Germline V CDR1 and CDR2: ENHRY, SYGVKD. Trimming took 10 bases from V and 4 from J; bases not matched to a gene: 13. The CDR3 covers 15 residues. The CDR3 nucleotides are TGTGCCACCTCAGCCCCGGCGGGAGTATACAATGAGCAGTTCTTC. This encodes CATSAPAGVYNEQFF.

This clonotype has just a few counts. The chain has TRBV4-3 and TRBJ2-2; 9 nucleotides line up with TRBD2. CDR3 size: 15 residues. Germline assignment: CDR1 LGHNA and CDR2 YSLEER. V lost 0 bases to trimming and J lost 4 bases; unmatched junction nucleotides: 0. CDR3 protein: CASSQDSGSTGELFF. The CDR3 nucleotides are TGCGCCAGCAGCCAAGATAGCGGGAGCACCGGGGAGCTGTTTTTT.

At least ten counts were recorded for this clonotype. The J gene is TRBJ2-3, the V gene TRBV28; D tentatively reads TRBD1 or TRBD2 (5 bases each). Germline CDR1 reads MDHEN; CDR2 reads SYDVKM. Trimming left V 5 bases short and J 0 bases short, with 15 bases between. The CDR3 has 16 residues. CDR3 loop: CASSPLIGASTDTQYF. CDR3 nucleotide sequence: TGTGCCAGCAGTCCCCTCATCGGGGCTAGCACAGATACGCAGTATTTT.

This rearrangement joins TRBV10-3 to TRBJ2-2; tentative D call: TRBD1 (5 bases). The CDR3 spans 14 residues. Trimming removed 0 bases at V and 3 bases at J, with 5 bases between. Germline CDR1 reads ENHRY; CDR2 reads SYGVKD. CDR3 amino acids: CAISESRDTGELFF. The CDR3 DNA reads TGTGCCATCAGTGAGTCCAGGGACACCGGGGAGCTGTTTTTT.

The chain employs TRBV12-3 or TRBV12-4 and TRBJ2-1; TRBD2 matches 13 bases. The CDR3 sequence is 15 residues long. V was clipped by 7 bases and J by 9 bases; unmatched bases: 9. CDR3 in amino acids: CASTRTSGGAGEQFF. The CDR3 nucleotides read TGTGCCAGCACCAGGACTAGCGGGGGAGCCGGTGAGCAGTTCTTC.

This clonotype was counted many times. The J gene is TRBJ2-5, the V gene TRBV24-1; TRBD2 matches at 11 bases. Germline trimming cut 1 base from V and 2 bases from J; bases unmatched to any gene: 14. The CDR3 has 20 residues. Germline CDR1 reads KGHDR; CDR2 reads SFDVKD. DNA for the CDR3: TGTGCCACCAGTGATTTAGGCCCCTCTAGCGGGAGGCTCCTTCAAGAGACCCAGTACTTC. This encodes CATSDLGPSSGRLLQETQYF.

V gene TRBV3-1 combines with J gene TRBJ2-5; no firm D call. Between the trimmed V and J ends, which lost 0 bases and 1 base, there was a span of 18 bases. The CDR3 length is 18 residues. CDR1 and CDR2 (germline): LGHDT, YNNKEL (reference sequence). The CDR3 loop reads CASSQDGLVNGPQETQYF. CDR3 DNA sequence: TGTGCCAGCAGCCAAGACGGTCTGGTGAACGGGCCCCAAGAGACCCAGTACTTC.

This clonotype showed up just a few times. The rearrangement joins TRBV7-2 to TRBJ2-3; D not resolved. Per germline, CDR1 SGHTA and CDR2 FQGNSA. V lost 1 base and J 8 bases, leaving 10 bases between the germline ends. This CDR3 spans 13 amino acids. CDR3: CASSLERQATQYF. The CDR3 nucleotides read TGTGCCAGCAGCTTAGAGCGACAAGCTACGCAGTATTTT. The complete variable domain, with remaining parts taken from reference TRBV7-2 and TRBJ2-3, reads GAGVSQSPSNKVTEKGKDVELRCDPISGHTALYWYRQSLGQGLEFLIYFQGNSAPDKSGLPSDRFSAERTGGSVSTLTIQRTQQEDSAVYLCASSLERQATQYFGPGTRLTVL.

This clonotype has ten or more counts. The chain employs TRBV10-3 and TRBJ2-2; D is unresolved. The germline V gene has CDR1 ENHRY and CDR2 SYGVKD. This CDR3 is built from 12 residues. Trimming stripped 11 bases from V and 0 bases from J, with 7 bases between. The CDR3 nucleotides read TGTGCCGTCGGACCGAACACCGGGGAGCTGTTTTTT. Protein product: CAVGPNTGELFF.

This clonotype occurred many times. V usage is TRBV20-1 and J usage is TRBJ2-5, with a tentative D call TRBD1 (6 bases). V was pared by 5 bases and J by 7 bases, with 11 bases between. The CDR3 runs to 11 residues. Germline CDR1 reads DFQATT; CDR2 reads SNEGSKA (reference sequence). In DNA, the CDR3 is TGCAGTGCTTTAGGGGGTACGACCCAGTACTTC. Its protein is CSALGGTTQYF.

V gene TRBV2 combines with J gene TRBJ2-7, with TRBD1 matching over 11 bases. V shed 6 bases, J shed 5 bases, and the junction held 6 bases outside the gene matches. The CDR3 loop spans 14 amino acids. Germline CDR1 and CDR2: SNHLY and FYNNEI. The CDR3 region is CASRGQGAAHEQYF. CDR3 DNA sequence: TGTGCCAGCAGAGGACAGGGGGCCGCCCACGAGCAGTACTTC.

The chain uses TRBV12-5 and TRBJ2-5; TRBD2 agrees at 8 bases. The CDR3 loop spans 14 amino acids. Germline lookup yields CDR1 LGHNT and CDR2 FRNRAP. J gave up 3 bases and V 6 bases, and 6 bases lay outside the gene matches. DNA for the CDR3: TGTGCTAGTGGGCCCGGACTAGCCGAAGAGACCCAGTACTTC. The encoded protein is CASGPGLAEETQYF.

The rearrangement joins TRBV5-1 to TRBJ2-7; TRBD1 aligns across 8 bases. This CDR3 contains 13 residues. Germline values: CDR1 SGHRS, CDR2 YFSETQ. V shed 7 bases and J 3 bases; nucleotides not matched to a gene: 6. The CDR3 nucleotides read TGCGCCAGCGCGACAGGGGCCAACTACGAGCAGTACTTC. Translated: CASATGANYEQYF. Supplemented by reference TRBV5-1 and TRBJ2-7, the full variable domain reads KAGVTQTPRYLIKTRGQQVTLSCSPISGHRSVSWYQQTPGQGLQFLFEYFSETQRNKGNFPGRFSGRQFSNSRSEMNVSTLELGDSALYLCASATGANYEQYFGPGTRLTVT.

The gene calls are TRBV2 and TRBJ2-3; D is perhaps TRBD1 (6 bases). Germline V gene lookup returns CDR1 SNHLY and CDR2 FYNNEI. This CDR3 is 11 amino acids long. V lost 9 bases and J 5 bases, leaving 9 bases between the germline ends. Here the CDR3 DNA reads TGTGCCAGTATACAGGGAGATACGCAGTATTTT. The encoded protein is CASIQGDTQYF.

This clonotype was detected only a few times. The chain couples TRBV18 to TRBJ2-3; 8 bases are shared with TRBD2. Germline trimming cut 1 base from V and 2 bases from J; bases unmatched to any gene: 2. Germline V gene lookup returns CDR1 KGHSH and CDR2 LQKENI. The CDR3 spans 15 residues. CDR3 nucleotides: TGTGCCAGCTCACCACAGCGGGGGATCACAGATACGCAGTATTTT. Its protein is CASSPQRGITDTQYF.

The chain carries TRBV12-3 or TRBV12-4 and TRBJ2-3; D might be TRBD2 (5 bases). V was shortened by 6 bases and J by 2 bases, with 15 bases between the two germline ends. The CDR3 contains 15 residues. DNA for the CDR3: TGTGCCAGCAGCTTCACTCTAGCCCACACAGATACGCAGTATTTT. Translation: CASSFTLAHTDTQYF.

This clonotype was counted only a few times. This chain connects TRBV7-6 to TRBJ1-4; no definite D call. The V gene's germline CDR1 is SGHVS and CDR2 FNYEAQ. This CDR3 has 16 residues. Trimming cost V 1 base and J 0 bases, with 9 bases left between them. For the CDR3, the DNA is TGTGCCAGCAGCTTAGGGGTGTCCGCAACTAATGAAAAACTGTTTTTT. It codes for CASSLGVSATNEKLFF.